The 18 T cell receptor beta chains in this list originate from one sample, sequenced in a study of T cells after yellow fever vaccination. Each CDR3 protein gets one entry after TCRdb re-called the 5' RACE reads with MiXCR. The profile shows approximately 120,000 distinct CDR3 sequences, 7.4% of them singletons. This specimen was CD4+ T cells sorted from PBMCs, taken 10 days after the first yellow fever vaccination. The source of these receptors is a man between 18 and 35 years old who received the YFV17D yellow fever vaccine.

Worth noting for this clonotype: The junction and the germline gene differ at one end; a read error may be behind it. The genes are TRBV5-1 and TRBJ2-3; TRBD2 is a possible D gene (6 bases). Germline CDR1 is SGHRS and CDR2 is YFSETQ. The CDR3 sequence is 17 residues long. CDR3 sequence reads: CARSLGSAGPTTDTQYF. In DNA, the CDR3 is TGCGCCAGAAGCTTGGGATCTGCGGGGCCGACCACAGATACGCAGTATTTT.

This clonotype was found many times. The V gene is TRBV5-1, the J gene TRBJ2-1, with 9 bases that match TRBD1. J lost 0 bases, V lost 1 base, and 8 bases had no gene match. The CDR3 has 18 amino acids. Per germline, CDR1 SGHRS and CDR2 YFSETQ. The DNA of the CDR3 is TGCGCCAGCAGCTTGCCGAGGACAGGGGAAAGCTCCTACAATGAGCAGTTCTTC. Its protein is CASSLPRTGESSYNEQFF.

This clonotype was seen many times. This chain connects TRBV6-2 or TRBV6-3 to TRBJ1-5, with D unresolved. V was cut by 6 bases and J by 7 bases, with 13 bases left in between. The germline CDR1 and CDR2 sequences are MNHEY and SVGEGT. The CDR3 runs 13 residues. In DNA, the CDR3 is TGTGCCAGCAGCTTCTTAGCATTGCAGCCCCAGCATTTT. Translating gives CASSFLALQPQHF.

This clonotype was counted at least ten times. The genes are TRBV7-2 and TRBJ1-1, with D hard to call. Between the trimmed V and J ends, which lost 4 bases and 3 bases, there was a span of 12 bases. Germline V gene sequence: CDR1 SGHTA, CDR2 FQGNSA. The CDR3 spans 14 residues. The CDR3 loop is CASSSPGGYTEAFF. CDR3 DNA: TGTGCCAGCAGCTCGCCAGGCGGTTACACTGAAGCTTTCTTT. Complete variable domain (other parts from reference TRBV7-2 and TRBJ1-1): GAGVSQSPSNKVTEKGKDVELRCDPISGHTALYWYRQSLGQGLEFLIYFQGNSAPDKSGLPSDRFSAERTGGSVSTLTIQRTQQEDSAVYLCASSSPGGYTEAFFGQGTRLTVV.

The chain uses TRBV18 and TRBJ2-1; unclear D gene. Germline CDR1 is KGHSH and CDR2 is LQKENI. Trimming removed 0 bases at V and 7 bases at J, with 7 bases between. The CDR3 is made up of 13 amino acids. The CDR3 DNA reads as TGTGCCAGCTCACCACCGATGGGAAATGAGCAGTTCTTC. This translates into CASSPPMGNEQFF.

This clonotype was picked up many times. V gene TRBV6-1 combines with J gene TRBJ2-2, with TRBD1 as a possible D gene (5 bases). The germline V gene has CDR1 MNHNS and CDR2 SASEGT. The CDR3 has 16 residues. V lost 6 bases and J 4 bases, leaving 18 bases between the germline ends. This CDR3 is CASSSLEHQGTGELFF. The CDR3 DNA reads as TGTGCCAGCAGCTCCTTAGAACATCAGGGCACCGGGGAGCTGTTTTTT.

This clonotype was detected ten times or more. In DNA form, the CDR3 reads TGTGCCAGCAGTTTTCTAGCGGTCTACAATGAGCAGTTCTTC. Its translation is CASSFLAVYNEQFF. The V and J genes are TRBV28 and TRBJ2-1; TRBD2 agrees at 7 bases. V shed 3 bases, J shed 3 bases, and the junction held 2 bases outside the gene matches. CDR1 and CDR2 from the germline V gene are MDHEN and SYDVKM. This CDR3 comprises 14 residues.

This clonotype was observed at least ten times. The chain combines TRBV5-6 with TRBJ1-5; the D gene is possibly TRBD1 (5 bases). Per germline, CDR1 SGHDT and CDR2 YYEEEE. Trimming stripped 1 base from V and 4 bases from J, with 9 bases between. The CDR3 totals 14 residues. CDR3 bases: TGTGCCAGCAGCTTGAGAGGGGTAAATCAGCCCCAGCATTTT. It encodes CASSLRGVNQPQHF.

The sample holds a few counts of this clonotype. The chain has TRBV11-2 and TRBJ2-2, with D unclear. The CDR3 covers 22 residues. Germline V CDR1 and CDR2: SGHAT, FQNNGV. The V end lost 0 bases, the J end lost 4 bases, and 30 bases lay between the germline ends. DNA for the CDR3: TGTGCCAGCAGCTTAGACCCCCTTGGGATAGGAGCCCAGAAAAGAGGCACCGGGGAGCTGTTTTTT. This gives the protein CASSLDPLGIGAQKRGTGELFF.

This clonotype was observed a few times. Here the CDR3 DNA reads TGTGCCTGGAGTGTTCGGACAGGGGTAGAAAAACTGTTTTTT. This translates into CAWSVRTGVEKLFF. The chain combines TRBV30 with TRBJ1-4; 9 nucleotides match TRBD1. Germline V lookup: CDR1 GTSNPN, CDR2 SVGIG (reference sequence). V was pared by 0 bases and J by 8 bases, with 4 bases of the junction left unmatched. The CDR3 runs 14 residues.

Many counts were recorded for this clonotype. This chain links TRBV5-5 with TRBJ2-1; D may be TRBD2 (6 bases). The germline gives CDR1 SGHKS, CDR2 YYEKEE (reference sequence). The CDR3 is 15 residues long. The V and J ends lost 4 bases and 9 bases respectively, with 20 bases between them. The CDR3 nucleotides are TGTGCCAGCAGCCCGCTGGGGGGTCTCGTGAGTGAGCAGTTCTTC. Protein product: CASSPLGGLVSEQFF.

This clonotype was seen repeatedly, ten times or more. The rearrangement links TRBV18 to TRBJ2-6; no reliable D call. Germline CDR1 KGHSH, CDR2 LQKENI. CDR3 size: 17 residues. Trimming cost V 2 bases and J 0 bases, with 11 bases left between them. CDR3 region: CASSPGRPSSGANVLTF. The CDR3 DNA follows: TGTGCCAGCTCACCAGGGCGACCCAGCTCTGGGGCCAACGTCCTGACTTTC. Full variable domain (remainder filled in from reference TRBV18 and TRBJ2-6): NAGVMQNPRHLVRRRGQEARLRCSPMKGHSHVYWYRQLPEEGLKFMVYLQKENIIDESGMPKERFSAEFPKEGPSILRIQQVVRGDSAAYFCASSPGRPSSGANVLTFGAGSRLTVL.

The table lists this clonotype with many counts. The rearrangement links TRBV12-3 or TRBV12-4 to TRBJ2-2; D may match TRBD1 or TRBD2 (6 bases each). Trimming removed 2 bases from V and 7 bases from J, with 14 bases in between. The CDR3 sequence is 15 residues long. CDR3 in DNA: TGTGCCAGCAGTTTAAATAAGGGGGGTGTCGGGGAGCTGTTTTTT. Protein sequence: CASSLNKGGVGELFF.

The V call is TRBV12-3 or TRBV12-4, the J call TRBJ2-7, with a weak D call TRBD1 (7 bases). This CDR3 spans 15 amino acids. With 8 bases removed from V and 3 bases from J, the gap between germline ends came to 20 bases. The CDR3 region is CASHPEGTAGYEQYF. The CDR3 region has the DNA TGTGCCAGCCATCCCGAGGGGACAGCGGGCTACGAGCAGTACTTC.

This clonotype was observed at least ten times. The chain couples TRBV27 to TRBJ2-7; TRBD1 matches at 10 bases. The CDR3 totals 15 residues. Germline V gene data show CDR1 as MNHEY and CDR2 as SMNVEV (reference sequence). V shed 0 bases, J shed 2 bases, and the junction held 1 base outside the gene matches. The CDR3 spells CASSLSTGGPYEQYV. In DNA, the CDR3 is TGTGCCAGCAGTTTATCGACAGGGGGCCCCTACGAGCAGTACGTC.

This clonotype was found many times. The V and J genes are TRBV3-1 and TRBJ1-2, with D possibly TRBD1 on 5 matching bases. The CDR3 is 12 amino acids. The ends were cut back, 1 base at V and 8 bases at J, with 8 bases in the middle. Germline lookup yields CDR1 LGHDT and CDR2 YNNKEL (reference sequence). In DNA form, the CDR3 reads TGTGCCAGCAGCCAAGTCGGGGACGGCTACACCTTC. Translation gives CASSQVGDGYTF.

This clonotype showed up many times. The chain carries TRBV28 and TRBJ2-3, with no clear D. V gave up 8 bases and J gave up 4 bases, with 10 bases separating them. The CDR3 loop spans 12 amino acids. Germline V gene data show CDR1 as MDHEN and CDR2 as SYDVKM. This chain's CDR3 is CASRTWADTQYF. The DNA of the CDR3 is TGTGCCAGCCGGACCTGGGCAGATACGCAGTATTTT. The full variable domain, completed using reference TRBV28 and TRBJ2-3, is DVKVTQSSRYLVKRTGEKVFLECVQDMDHENMFWYRQDPGLGLRLIYFSYDVKMKEKGDIPEGYSVSREKKERFSLILESASTNQTSMYLCASRTWADTQYFGPGTRLTVL.

The table lists this clonotype with many counts. The V call is TRBV19, the J call TRBJ1-2; perhaps TRBD1 as D (6 bases). This CDR3 is built from 14 residues. Germline V gene sequence: CDR1 LNHDA, CDR2 SQIVND (reference sequence). Trimming stripped 4 bases from V and 0 bases from J, with 9 bases between. Written as DNA, the CDR3 is TGTGCCAGTAGTAGGGACAAGTCTAACTATGGCTACACCTTC. Translated: CASSRDKSNYGYTF.